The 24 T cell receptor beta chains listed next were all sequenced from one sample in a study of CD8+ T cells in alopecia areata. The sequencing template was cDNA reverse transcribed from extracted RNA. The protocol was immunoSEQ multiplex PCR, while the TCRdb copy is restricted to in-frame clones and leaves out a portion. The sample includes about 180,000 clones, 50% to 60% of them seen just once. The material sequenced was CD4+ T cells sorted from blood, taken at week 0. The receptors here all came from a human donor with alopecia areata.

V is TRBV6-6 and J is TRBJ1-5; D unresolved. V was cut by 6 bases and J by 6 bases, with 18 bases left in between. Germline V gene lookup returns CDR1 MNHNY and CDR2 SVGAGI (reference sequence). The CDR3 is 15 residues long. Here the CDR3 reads CASSTRGGGSQPQHF. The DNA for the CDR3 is TGTGCCAGCAGCACCCGGGGAGGCGGGAGTCAGCCCCAGCATTTT.

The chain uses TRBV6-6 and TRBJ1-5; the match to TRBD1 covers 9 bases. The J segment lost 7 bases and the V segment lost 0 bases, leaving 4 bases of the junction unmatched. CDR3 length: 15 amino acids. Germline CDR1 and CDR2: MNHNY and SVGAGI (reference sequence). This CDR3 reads CASSYSGQGFQPQHF. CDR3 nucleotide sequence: TGTGCCAGCAGTTACTCTGGACAGGGGTTCCAGCCCCAGCATTTT.

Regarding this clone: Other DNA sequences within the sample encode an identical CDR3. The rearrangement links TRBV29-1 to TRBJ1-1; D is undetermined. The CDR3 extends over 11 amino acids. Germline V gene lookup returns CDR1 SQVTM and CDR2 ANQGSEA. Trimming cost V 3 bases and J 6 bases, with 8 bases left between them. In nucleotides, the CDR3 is TGCAGCGTTGATTCTGGGGCTGAAGCTTTCTTT. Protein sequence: CSVDSGAEAFF. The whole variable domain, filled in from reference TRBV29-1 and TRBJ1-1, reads SAVISQKPSRDICQRGTSLTIQCQVDSQVTMMFWYRQQPGQSLTLIATANQGSEATYESGFVIDKFPISRPNLTFSTLTVSNMSPEDSSIYLCSVDSGAEAFFGQGTRLTVV.

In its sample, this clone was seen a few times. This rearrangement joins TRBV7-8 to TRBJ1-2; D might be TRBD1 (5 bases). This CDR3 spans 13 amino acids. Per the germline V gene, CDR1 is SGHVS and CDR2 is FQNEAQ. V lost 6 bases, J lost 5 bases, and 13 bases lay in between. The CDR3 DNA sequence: TGTGCCAGCAGTTCCATTGCAGGGTATGGCTACACCTTC. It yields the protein CASSSIAGYGYTF.

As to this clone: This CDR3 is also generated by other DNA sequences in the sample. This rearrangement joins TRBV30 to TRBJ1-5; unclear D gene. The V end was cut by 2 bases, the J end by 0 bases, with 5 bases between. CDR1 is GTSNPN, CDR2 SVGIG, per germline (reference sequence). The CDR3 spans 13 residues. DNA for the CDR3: TGTGCCTGGAGTCAAAATAGCAATCAGCCCCAGCATTTT. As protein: CAWSQNSNQPQHF. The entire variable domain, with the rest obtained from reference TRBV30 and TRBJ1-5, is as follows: SQTIHQWPATLVQPVGSPLSLECTVEGTSNPNLYWYRQAAGRGLQLLFYSVGIGQISSEVPQNLSASRPQDRQFILSSKKLLLSDSGFYLCAWSQNSNQPQHFGDGTRLSIL.

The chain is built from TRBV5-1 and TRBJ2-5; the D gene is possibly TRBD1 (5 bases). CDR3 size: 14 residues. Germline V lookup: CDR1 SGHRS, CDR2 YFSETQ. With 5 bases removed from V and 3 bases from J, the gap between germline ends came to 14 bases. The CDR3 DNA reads TGCGCCAGCAGTATAGACAGCTTTAAAGAGACCCAGTACTTC. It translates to CASSIDSFKETQYF.

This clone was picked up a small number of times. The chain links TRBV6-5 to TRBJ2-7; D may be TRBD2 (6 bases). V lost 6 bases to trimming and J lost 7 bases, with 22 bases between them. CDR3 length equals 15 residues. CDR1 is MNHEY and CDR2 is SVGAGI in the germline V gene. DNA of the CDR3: TGTGCCAGCAGCTCGACCCGTTCCCCCGGGGGTGAGCAGTACTTC. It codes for CASSSTRSPGGEQYF.

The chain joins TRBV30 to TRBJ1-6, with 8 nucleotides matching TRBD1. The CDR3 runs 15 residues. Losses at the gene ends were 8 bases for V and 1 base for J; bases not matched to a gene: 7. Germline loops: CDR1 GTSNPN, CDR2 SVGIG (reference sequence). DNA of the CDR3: TGTGCCGGAGGGGACAGGAAGTCCTATAATTCACCCCTCCACTTT. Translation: CAGGDRKSYNSPLHF.

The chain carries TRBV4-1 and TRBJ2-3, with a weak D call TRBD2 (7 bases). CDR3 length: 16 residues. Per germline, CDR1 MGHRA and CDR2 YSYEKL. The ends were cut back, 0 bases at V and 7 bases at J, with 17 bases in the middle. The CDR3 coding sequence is TGCGCCAGCAGCCAAGATTGGGGGGGCTTTATCTATACGCAGTATTTT. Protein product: CASSQDWGGFIYTQYF.

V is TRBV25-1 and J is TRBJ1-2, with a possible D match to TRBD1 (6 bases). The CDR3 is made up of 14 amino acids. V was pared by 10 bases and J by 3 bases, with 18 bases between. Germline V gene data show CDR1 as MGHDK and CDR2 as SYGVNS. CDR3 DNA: TGTGCCAACGGAAACCGGGACACTCACTATGGCTACACCTTC. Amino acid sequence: CANGNRDTHYGYTF.

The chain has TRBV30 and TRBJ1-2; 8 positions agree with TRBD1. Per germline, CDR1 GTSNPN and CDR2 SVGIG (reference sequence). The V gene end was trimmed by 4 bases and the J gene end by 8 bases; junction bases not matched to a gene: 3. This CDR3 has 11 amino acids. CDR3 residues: CAWTGGEGYTF. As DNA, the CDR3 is TGTGCCTGGACAGGGGGCGAAGGCTACACCTTC.

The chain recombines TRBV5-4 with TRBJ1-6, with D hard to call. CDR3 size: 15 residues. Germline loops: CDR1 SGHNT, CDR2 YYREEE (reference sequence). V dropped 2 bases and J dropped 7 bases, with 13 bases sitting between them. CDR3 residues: CASSLAKGMNSPLHF. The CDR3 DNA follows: TGTGCCAGCAGCTTAGCTAAGGGCATGAATTCACCCCTCCACTTT.

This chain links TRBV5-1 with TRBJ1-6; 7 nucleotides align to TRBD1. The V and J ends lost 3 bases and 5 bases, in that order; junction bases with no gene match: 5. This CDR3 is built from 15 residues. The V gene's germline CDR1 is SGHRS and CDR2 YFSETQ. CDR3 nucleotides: TGCGCCAGCAGCTACAACGGACAGGATAATTCACCCCTCCACTTT. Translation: CASSYNGQDNSPLHF.

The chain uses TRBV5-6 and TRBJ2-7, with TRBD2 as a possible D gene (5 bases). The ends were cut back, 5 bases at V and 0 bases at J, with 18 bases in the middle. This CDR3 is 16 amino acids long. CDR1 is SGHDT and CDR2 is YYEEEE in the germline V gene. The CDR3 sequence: CASRPFQSGSSYEQYF. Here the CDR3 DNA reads TGTGCCAGCAGACCATTCCAATCGGGGAGCTCCTACGAGCAGTACTTC.

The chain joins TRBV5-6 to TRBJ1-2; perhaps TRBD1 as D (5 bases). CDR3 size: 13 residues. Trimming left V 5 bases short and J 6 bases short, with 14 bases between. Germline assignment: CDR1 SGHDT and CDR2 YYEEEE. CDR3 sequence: CASRLRDRDGYTF. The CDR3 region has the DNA TGTGCCAGCAGACTAAGAGACAGAGATGGCTACACCTTC.

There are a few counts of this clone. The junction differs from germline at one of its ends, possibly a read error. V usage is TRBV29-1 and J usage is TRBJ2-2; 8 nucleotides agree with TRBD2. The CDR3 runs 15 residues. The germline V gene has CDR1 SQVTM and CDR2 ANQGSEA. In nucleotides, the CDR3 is TGCAGCGTTCTTAGAGCGGGGGCGAAGACCGGGGAGCTGTTTTTT. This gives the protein CSVLRAGAKTGELFF.

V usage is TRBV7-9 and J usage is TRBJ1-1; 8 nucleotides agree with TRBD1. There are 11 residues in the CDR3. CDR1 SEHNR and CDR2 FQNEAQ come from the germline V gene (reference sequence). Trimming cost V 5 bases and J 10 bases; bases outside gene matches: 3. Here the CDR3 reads CASSVQGAAFF. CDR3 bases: TGTGCCAGCAGCGTGCAGGGGGCAGCTTTCTTT.

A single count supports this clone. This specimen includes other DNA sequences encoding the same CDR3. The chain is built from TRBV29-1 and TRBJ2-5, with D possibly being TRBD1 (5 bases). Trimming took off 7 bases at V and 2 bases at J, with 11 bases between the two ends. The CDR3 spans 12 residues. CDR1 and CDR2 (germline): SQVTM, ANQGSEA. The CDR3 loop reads CSGGVGQETQYF. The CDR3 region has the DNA TGCAGCGGGGGCGTGGGGCAAGAGACCCAGTACTTC.

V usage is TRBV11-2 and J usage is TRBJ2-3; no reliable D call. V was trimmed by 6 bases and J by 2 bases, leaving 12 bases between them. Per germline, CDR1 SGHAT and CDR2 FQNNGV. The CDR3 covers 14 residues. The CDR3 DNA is TGTGCCAGCAGTTCATTAAGGGACACAGATACGCAGTATTTT. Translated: CASSSLRDTDTQYF.

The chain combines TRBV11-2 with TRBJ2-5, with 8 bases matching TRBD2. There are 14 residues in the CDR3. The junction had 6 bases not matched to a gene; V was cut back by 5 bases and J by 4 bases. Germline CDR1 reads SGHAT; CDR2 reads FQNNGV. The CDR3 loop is CASSLTSGRETQYF. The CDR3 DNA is TGTGCCAGCAGCCTAACTAGCGGTAGAGAGACCCAGTACTTC.

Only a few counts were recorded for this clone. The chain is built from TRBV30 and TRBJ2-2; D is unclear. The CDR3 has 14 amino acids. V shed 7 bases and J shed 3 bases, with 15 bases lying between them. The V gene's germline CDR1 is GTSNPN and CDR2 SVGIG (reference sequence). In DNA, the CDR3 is TGTGCCTACACCGGGCCGTGGGACACCGGGGAGCTGTTTTTT. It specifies CAYTGPWDTGELFF. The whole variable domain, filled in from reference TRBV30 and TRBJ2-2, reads SQTIHQWPATLVQPVGSPLSLECTVEGTSNPNLYWYRQAAGRGLQLLFYSVGIGQISSEVPQNLSASRPQDRQFILSSKKLLLSDSGFYLCAYTGPWDTGELFFGEGSRLTVL.

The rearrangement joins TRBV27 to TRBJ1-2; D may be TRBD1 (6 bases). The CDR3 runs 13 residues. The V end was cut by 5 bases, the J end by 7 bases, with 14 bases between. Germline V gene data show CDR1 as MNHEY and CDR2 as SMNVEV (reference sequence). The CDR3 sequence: CASSPQGSGGYTF. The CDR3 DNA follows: TGTGCCAGCAGTCCTCAGGGGTCGGGTGGCTACACCTTC.

CDR3: CASSLLAGVDEQYF. DNA for the CDR3: TGCGCCAGCAGCCTTCTAGCGGGGGTCGACGAGCAGTACTTC. This chain uses TRBV5-1 with TRBJ2-7, with 10 bases that match TRBD2. The germline CDR1 and CDR2 sequences are SGHRS and YFSETQ. The CDR3 covers 14 residues. Trimming removed 4 bases from V and 5 bases from J; junction bases left unmatched: 6.

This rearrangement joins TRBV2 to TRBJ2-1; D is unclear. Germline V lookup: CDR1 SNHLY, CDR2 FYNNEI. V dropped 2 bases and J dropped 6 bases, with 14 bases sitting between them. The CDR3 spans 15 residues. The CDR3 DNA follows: TGTGCCAGCAGTGAAAGGGCTAGAGTCGCCAATGAGCAGTTCTTC. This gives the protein CASSERARVANEQFF.